The rows below give T cell receptor beta chains drawn from one sample of a study of identical twins. TCRdb called the 5' RACE reads again in MiXCR, with one record for every CDR3 protein. Among over 550,000 distinct CDR3 sequences listed, around 7.4% were seen once. These data also formed part of another study, on yellow fever vaccine responses in identical twins.

Sequences were obtained from PBMCs. Receptors were obtained from a woman aged 18-29 years in good health. Both conserved end residues are trimmed from each CDR3. Fields, in order: clone size, V gene, J gene, CDR3 protein. Size is stated for part of the rows, as once, few or many counts, or as a class when the clone is expanded.

many	TRBV12-3/TRBV12-4	TRBJ2-7	ASSLYYEQY
many	TRBV5-1	TRBJ1-4	ASSSQGADNEKLF
few	TRBV4-1	TRBJ2-5	ASSRPDRQETQY
many	TRBV7-9	TRBJ2-5	ASSPGTAIQETQY
NA	TRBV2	TRBJ2-3	ASTGASGDTQY
NA	TRBV27	TRBJ2-3	ASSLKGRSVPTDTQY
many	TRBV20-1	TRBJ2-3	SASGSGLAYPSTDTQY
few	TRBV5-4	TRBJ2-5	ASSLDPGAGETQY
few	TRBV6-5	TRBJ2-1	ASSFERGTSYNEQF
many	TRBV6-5	TRBJ1-1	ASSLNTGGSEAF
once	TRBV18	TRBJ1-1	ASSPGQGTKGTEAF
NA	TRBV10-3	TRBJ2-7	AISQTSGTYEQY
few	TRBV19	TRBJ2-2	ASSHGLASGELF
many	TRBV5-6	TRBJ2-2	ASSPYRGWTGELF
many	TRBV5-5	TRBJ2-2	ASSLVEDTGELF
NA	TRBV15	TRBJ2-2	ATSRERWNTGELF
few	TRBV2	TRBJ2-1	ASKRVLADNEQF
many	TRBV12-3/TRBV12-4	TRBJ2-3	ASSQTRVVGTDTQY
few	TRBV14	TRBJ2-1	ASSPVGGYNEQF
many	TRBV7-8	TRBJ2-1	ASSPRTSGSLRNEQF
few	TRBV10-2	TRBJ1-5	ASKGTHNQPQH
many	TRBV29-1	TRBJ2-1	SLFTNGNNEQF
few	TRBV29-1	TRBJ2-1	SVALPRSSYNEQF
NA	TRBV20-1	TRBJ2-3	SARDWETTSTDTQY
many	TRBV29-1	TRBJ2-3	SVKDRSDTQY
NA	TRBV7-3	TRBJ2-1	ASSSPGQGLAGGQF
NA	TRBV5-1	TRBJ2-5	ASSLALAGPAETQY
NA	TRBV20-1	TRBJ2-1	SAKGGGLYNEQF
few	TRBV3-1	TRBJ2-7	ASTQVVGEHPAPYEQY
NA	TRBV6-1	TRBJ2-3	ASSENHWTSGRRTDTQY
many	TRBV6-5	TRBJ1-4	ASSFQGAGNEKLF
NA	TRBV12-3/TRBV12-4	TRBJ1-3	ASRRDSFLSGNTIY
NA	TRBV11-3	TRBJ2-1	ASSKRTYNEQF
many	TRBV5-1	TRBJ2-6	ASSPDREFPGANVLT
many	TRBV11-2	TRBJ2-4	ASSPRYKNIQY
few	TRBV7-9	TRBJ1-1	ASSYRELEAF
once	TRBV10-3	TRBJ2-2	AISATSRAGLTGELF
many	TRBV12-3/TRBV12-4	TRBJ2-5	ASSFAGLRQETQY
many	TRBV25-1	TRBJ1-2	ASSDVHGGYT
NA	TRBV5-1	TRBJ2-5	ASSQGLTYQETQY
many	TRBV10-3	TRBJ1-2	AISELLRDLNYGYT
many	TRBV6-5	TRBJ1-3	ASSYGITSSGNTIY
many	TRBV5-1	TRBJ2-1	ASSLEARAYNEQF
NA	TRBV15	TRBJ2-5	ATSRANQGLETQY
NA	TRBV4-1	TRBJ1-6	ASSQVVVAPLH
NA	TRBV27	TRBJ1-2	ASSSGTPRETPNYGYT
NA	TRBV10-3	TRBJ2-1	AISELGLAVNNEQF
many	TRBV12-3/TRBV12-4	TRBJ2-1	ASSAGTSYNEQF
many	TRBV29-1	TRBJ2-1	SVERGVSYNEQF
many	TRBV7-8	TRBJ1-1	ASSPLLGTAEAF
many	TRBV6-2/TRBV6-3	TRBJ2-3	ASSYRRGTDTQY
many	TRBV12-3/TRBV12-4	TRBJ2-7	ASSSSGPAYEQY
many	TRBV7-9	TRBJ2-2	ASSHGPPGVTGELF
many	TRBV24-1	TRBJ2-5	ATSGQGGSFQETQY
NA	TRBV16	TRBJ2-3	ASSQSRETGQY
few	TRBV29-1	TRBJ2-1	SDTRTSGRSDEQF
NA	TRBV20-1	TRBJ2-1	SASFNRNEQF
few	TRBV5-1	TRBJ2-2	ASSFGTGRLNTGELF
NA	TRBV7-9	TRBJ2-1	ASSLTKYSYNEQF